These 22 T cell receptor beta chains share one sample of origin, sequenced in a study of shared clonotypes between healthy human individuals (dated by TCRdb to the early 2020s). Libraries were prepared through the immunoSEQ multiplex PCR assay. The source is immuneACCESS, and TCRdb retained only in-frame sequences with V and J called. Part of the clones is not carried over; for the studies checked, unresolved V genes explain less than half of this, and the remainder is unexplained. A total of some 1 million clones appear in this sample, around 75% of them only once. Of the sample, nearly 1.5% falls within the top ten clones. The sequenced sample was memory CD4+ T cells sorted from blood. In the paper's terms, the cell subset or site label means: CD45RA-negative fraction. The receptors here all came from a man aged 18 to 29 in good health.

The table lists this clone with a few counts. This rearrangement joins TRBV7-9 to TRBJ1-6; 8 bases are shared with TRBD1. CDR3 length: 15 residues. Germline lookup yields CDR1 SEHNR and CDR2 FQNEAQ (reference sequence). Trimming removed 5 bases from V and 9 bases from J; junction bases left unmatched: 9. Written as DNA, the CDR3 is TGTGCCAGCAGCCAACGGACAGGGTCGGGTTCACCCCTCCACTTT. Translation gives CASSQRTGSGSPLHF.

The CDR3 loop reads CASSLEQGFSSGANVLTF. DNA of the CDR3: TGTGCCAGCAGCCTAGAACAGGGGTTCAGCTCTGGGGCCAACGTCCTGACTTTC. J is TRBJ2-6 and V is TRBV7-8; TRBD1 matches at 7 bases. Germline V lookup: CDR1 SGHVS, CDR2 FQNEAQ. CDR3 length equals 18 residues. Germline trimming cut 5 bases from V and 0 bases from J; bases unmatched to any gene: 10. The full variable domain, completed using reference TRBV7-8 and TRBJ2-6, is GAGVSQSPRYKVAKRGQDVALRCDPISGHVSLFWYQQALGQGPEFLTYFQNEAQLDKSGLPSDRFFAERPEGSVSTLKIQRTQQEDSAVYLCASSLEQGFSSGANVLTFGAGSRLTVL.

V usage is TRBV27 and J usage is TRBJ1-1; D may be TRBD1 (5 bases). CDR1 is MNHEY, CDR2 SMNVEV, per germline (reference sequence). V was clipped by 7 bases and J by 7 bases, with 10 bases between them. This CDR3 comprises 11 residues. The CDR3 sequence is CASKRDGEAFF. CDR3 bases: TGTGCCAGCAAAAGGGACGGTGAAGCTTTCTTT.

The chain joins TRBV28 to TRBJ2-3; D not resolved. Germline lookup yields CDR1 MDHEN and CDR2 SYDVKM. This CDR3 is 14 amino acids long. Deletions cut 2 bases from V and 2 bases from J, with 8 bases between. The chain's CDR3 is CASSLGRITDTQYF. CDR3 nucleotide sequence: TGTGCCAGCAGTTTAGGACGGATCACAGATACGCAGTATTTT.

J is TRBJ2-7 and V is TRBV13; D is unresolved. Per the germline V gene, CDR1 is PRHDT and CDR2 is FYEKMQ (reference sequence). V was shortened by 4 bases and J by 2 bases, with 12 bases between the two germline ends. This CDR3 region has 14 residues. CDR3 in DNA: TGTGCCAGCAGCTCCCCAGTACGTCCCTACGAGCAGTACTTC. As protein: CASSSPVRPYEQYF.

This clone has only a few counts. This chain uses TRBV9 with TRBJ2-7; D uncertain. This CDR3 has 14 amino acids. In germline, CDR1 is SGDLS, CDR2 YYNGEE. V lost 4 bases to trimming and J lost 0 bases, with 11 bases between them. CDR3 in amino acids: CASSPTTASYEQYF. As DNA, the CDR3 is TGTGCCAGCAGCCCGACGACGGCCTCCTACGAGCAGTACTTC. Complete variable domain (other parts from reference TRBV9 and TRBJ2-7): DSGVTQTPKHLITATGQRVTLRCSPRSGDLSVYWYQQSLDQGLQFLIQYYNGEERAKGNILERFSAQQFPDLHSELNLSSLELGDSALYFCASSPTTASYEQYFGPGTRLTVT.

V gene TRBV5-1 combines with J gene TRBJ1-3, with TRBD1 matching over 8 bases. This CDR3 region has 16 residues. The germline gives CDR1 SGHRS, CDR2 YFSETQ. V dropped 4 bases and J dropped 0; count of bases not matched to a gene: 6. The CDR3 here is CASSRGQGLSGNTIYF. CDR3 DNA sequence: TGCGCCAGCAGCCGCGGACAGGGACTCTCTGGAAACACCATATATTTT.

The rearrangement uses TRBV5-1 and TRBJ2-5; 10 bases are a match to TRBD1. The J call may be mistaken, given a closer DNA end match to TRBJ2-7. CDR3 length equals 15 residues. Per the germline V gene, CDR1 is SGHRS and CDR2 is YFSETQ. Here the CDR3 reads CASSLITGTGVEQYF. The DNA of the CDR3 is TGCGCCAGCAGCCTAATCACCGGGACAGGGGTCGAGCAGTACTTC.

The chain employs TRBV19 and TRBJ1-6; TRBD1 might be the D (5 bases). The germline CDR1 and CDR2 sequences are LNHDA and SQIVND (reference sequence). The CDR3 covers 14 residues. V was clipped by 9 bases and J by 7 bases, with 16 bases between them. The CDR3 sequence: CASRTREENSPLHF. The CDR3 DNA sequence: TGTGCCAGCCGGACCAGGGAGGAAAATTCACCCCTCCACTTT. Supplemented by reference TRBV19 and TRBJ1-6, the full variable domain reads DGGITQSPKYLFRKEGQNVTLSCEQNLNHDAMYWYRQDPGQGLRLIYYSQIVNDFQKGDIAEGYSVSREKKESFPLTVTSAQKNPTAFYLCASRTREENSPLHFGNGTRLTVT.

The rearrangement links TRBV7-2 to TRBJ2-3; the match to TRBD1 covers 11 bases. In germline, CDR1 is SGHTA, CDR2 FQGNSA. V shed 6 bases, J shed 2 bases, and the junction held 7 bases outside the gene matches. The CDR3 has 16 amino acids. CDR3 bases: TGTGCCAGCAGACACGGGACAGGGGGGACCACAGATACGCAGTATTTT. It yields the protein CASRHGTGGTTDTQYF.

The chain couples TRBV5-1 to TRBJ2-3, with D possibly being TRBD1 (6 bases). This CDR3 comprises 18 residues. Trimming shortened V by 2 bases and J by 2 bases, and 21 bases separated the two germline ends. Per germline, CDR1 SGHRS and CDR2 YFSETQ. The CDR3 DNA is TGCGCCAGCAGCTTAGGGACATTCCCAGCCCTAAACACAGATACGCAGTATTTT. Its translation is CASSLGTFPALNTDTQYF.

CDR3 DNA: TGTGCCAGCAGCGTGGGAACTACCCGAGATACGCAGTATTTT. As protein: CASSVGTTRDTQYF. The chain recombines TRBV9 with TRBJ2-3, with D unresolved. This CDR3 is 14 amino acids long. Trimming shortened V by 2 bases and J by 5 bases, and 12 bases separated the two germline ends. Germline V gene lookup returns CDR1 SGDLS and CDR2 YYNGEE.

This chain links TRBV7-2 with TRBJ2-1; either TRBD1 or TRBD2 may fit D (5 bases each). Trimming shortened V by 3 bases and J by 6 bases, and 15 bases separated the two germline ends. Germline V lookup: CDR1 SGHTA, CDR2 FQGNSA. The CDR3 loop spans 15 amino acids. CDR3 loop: CASSFEGTLPNEQFF. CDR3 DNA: TGTGCCAGCAGCTTTGAGGGGACCCTTCCCAATGAGCAGTTCTTC.

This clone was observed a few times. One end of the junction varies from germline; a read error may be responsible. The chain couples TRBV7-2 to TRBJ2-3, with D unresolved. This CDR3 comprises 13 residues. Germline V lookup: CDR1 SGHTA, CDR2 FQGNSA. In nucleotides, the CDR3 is TGTGCCAGCACCTTACAAAGGACAGATACGCAGTATTTT. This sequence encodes CASTLQRTDTQYF.

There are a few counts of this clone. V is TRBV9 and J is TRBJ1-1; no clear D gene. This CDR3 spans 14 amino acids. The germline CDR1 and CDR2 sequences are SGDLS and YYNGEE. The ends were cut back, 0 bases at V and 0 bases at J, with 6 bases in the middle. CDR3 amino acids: CASSVEQMNTEAFF. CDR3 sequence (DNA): TGTGCCAGCAGCGTAGAACAGATGAACACTGAAGCTTTCTTT.

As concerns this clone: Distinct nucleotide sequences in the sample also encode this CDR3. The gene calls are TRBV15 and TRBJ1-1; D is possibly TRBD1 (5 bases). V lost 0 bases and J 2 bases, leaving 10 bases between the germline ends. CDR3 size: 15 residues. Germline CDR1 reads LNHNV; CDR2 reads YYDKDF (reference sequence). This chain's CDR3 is CATSRDRGGNTEAFF. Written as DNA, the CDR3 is TGTGCCACCAGCAGAGATAGGGGAGGCAACACTGAAGCTTTCTTT.

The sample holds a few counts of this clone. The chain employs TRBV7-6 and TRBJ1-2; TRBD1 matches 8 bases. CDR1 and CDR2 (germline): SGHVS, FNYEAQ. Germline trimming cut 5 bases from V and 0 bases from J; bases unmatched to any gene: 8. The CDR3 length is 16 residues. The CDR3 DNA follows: TGTGCCAGCAGCGCCGGGACAGGTGCAGCTAACTATGGCTACACCTTC. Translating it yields CASSAGTGAANYGYTF.

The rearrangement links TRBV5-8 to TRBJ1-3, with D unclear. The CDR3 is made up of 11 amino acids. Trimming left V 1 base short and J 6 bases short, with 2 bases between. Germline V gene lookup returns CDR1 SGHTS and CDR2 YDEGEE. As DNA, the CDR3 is TGTGCCAGCAGCTTGATAAACACCATATATTTT. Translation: CASSLINTIYF.

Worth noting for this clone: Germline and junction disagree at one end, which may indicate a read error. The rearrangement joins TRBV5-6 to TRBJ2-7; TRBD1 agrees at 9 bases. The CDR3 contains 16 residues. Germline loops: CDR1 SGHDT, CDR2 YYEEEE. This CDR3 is CASSFYPGQGSHEQYF. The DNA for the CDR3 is TGTGCCAGCAGCTTCTACCCGGGACAGGGCTCCCACGAGCAGTACTTC. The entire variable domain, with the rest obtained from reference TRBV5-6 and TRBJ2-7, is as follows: DAGVTQSPTHLIKTRGQQVTLRCSPKSGHDTVSWYQQALGQGPQFIFQYYEEEERQRGNFPDRFSGHQFPNYSSELNVNALLLGDSALYLCASSFYPGQGSHEQYFGPGTRLTVT.

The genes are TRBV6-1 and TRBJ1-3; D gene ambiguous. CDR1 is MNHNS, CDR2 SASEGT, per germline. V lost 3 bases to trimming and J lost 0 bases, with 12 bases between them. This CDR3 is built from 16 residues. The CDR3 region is CASSDIGIYSGNTIYF. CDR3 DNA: TGTGCCAGCAGTGATATCGGTATATACTCTGGAAACACCATATATTTT.

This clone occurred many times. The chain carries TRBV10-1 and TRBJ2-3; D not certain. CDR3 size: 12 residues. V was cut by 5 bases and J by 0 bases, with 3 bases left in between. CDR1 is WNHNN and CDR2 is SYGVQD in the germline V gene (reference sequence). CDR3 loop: CASSFSTDTQYF. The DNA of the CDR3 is TGCGCCAGCAGTTTTAGCACAGATACGCAGTATTTT.

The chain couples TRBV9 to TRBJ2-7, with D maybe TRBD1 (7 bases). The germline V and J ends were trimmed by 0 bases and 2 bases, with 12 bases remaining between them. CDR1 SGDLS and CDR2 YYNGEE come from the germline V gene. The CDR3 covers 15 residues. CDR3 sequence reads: CASSVEEGAPYEQYF. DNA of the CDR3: TGTGCCAGCAGCGTAGAGGAGGGGGCCCCCTACGAGCAGTACTTC.